This note documents a single TCR beta chain sequence. Its antigen remains unknown. TEMRA cells were FACS-enriched, and CD8+ and CD4+ T cells were isolated negatively. Reverse transcription used about 0.45 to 1 ug RNA and random hexamers. By means of immunoSEQ multiplex PCR, TCR beta CDR3 spanning 54 Vbeta and 13 Jbeta underwent amplification. One entry per CDR3 protein results from TCRdb running MiXCR on the immunoSEQ multiplex PCR reads. The sample shows approximately 150,000 distinct CDR3 sequences, roughly 95% of them seen only once. The sample comes from a study of CD8 T cells in Susac syndrome. Whole-study results and caveats: It was acknowledged in the study that the number of individuals who were included in its TCR sequencing and HLA analysis was relatively small.

The TCR comes from a human donor in good health. Sequencing was done on a sample of CD4+ T cells from PBMCs.

The CDR3 DNA is TGCAGTGCTAGTGCAGGGACTGGAAACACCATATATTTT. It encodes CSASAGTGNTIYF. The rearrangement uses TRBV20-1 and TRBJ1-3, with D possibly TRBD1 on 5 matching bases. The CDR3 covers 13 residues. CDR1 and CDR2 (germline): DFQATT, SNEGSKA (reference sequence). V was clipped by 3 bases and J by 2 bases, with 8 bases between them.